These T cell receptor beta chains were read from a single sample in a study of beta chain features in type 1 diabetes. Data came from immunoSEQ multiplex PCR; TCRdb stores just in-frame clones and leaves some out. Of about 300,000 clones listed, around 7.3% are singletons. The sample consisted of central memory CD4+ T cells from blood. All receptors come from a woman between 18 and 30 years old in good health. CDR3s include the opening cysteine and the closing phenylalanine or tryptophan. Fields, in order: J gene, V gene, D gene, clone size, CDR3 protein, CDR3 DNA. A D gene is named only where the DNA matches it firmly. The size field is filled for only some rows; it gives once, few, many or a size class.

TRBJ1-4 | TRBV29-1 | TRBD1 | . | CSVSGTGTGGEKLFF | TGCAGCGTTTCGGGGACCGGGACAGGGGGAGAAAAACTGTTTTTT
TRBJ1-1 | TRBV7-9 | TRBD1 | few | CASSFDRDRDTEAFF | TGTGCCAGCAGCTTCGACAGGGATAGGGACACTGAAGCTTTCTTT
TRBJ2-4 | TRBV11-2 | . | . | CASSLDLGNIQYF | TGTGCCAGCAGCTTAGACCTCGGAAACATTCAGTACTTC
TRBJ2-4 | TRBV6-5 | TRBD2 | . | CASSPGTSQFPQYF | TGTGCCAGCAGTCCCGGGACTAGCCAGTTCCCTCAGTACTTC
TRBJ2-3 | TRBV5-1 | . | few | CASSLDRVKYF | TGCGCCAGCAGCTTGGACAGGGTAAAGTATTTT
TRBJ1-2 | TRBV19 | . | . | CASSRFQGANYGYTF | TGTGCCAGTAGTCGGTTCCAAGGAGCTAACTATGGCTACACCTTC
TRBJ2-1 | TRBV7-3 | TRBD1 | few | CASSLTGGWYNEQFF | TGTGCCAGCAGCTTAACAGGGGGCTGGTACAATGAGCAGTTCTTC
TRBJ1-1 | TRBV9 | . | . | CASSVDYLRSTEAFF | TGTGCCAGCAGCGTAGATTACCTGAGGAGCACTGAAGCTTTCTTT
TRBJ1-1 | TRBV5-1 | TRBD1 | . | CASSVRQGGPNTEAFF | TGCGCCAGCAGCGTTAGACAGGGTGGTCCGAACACTGAAGCTTTCTTT
TRBJ2-3 | TRBV18 | TRBD2 | . | CASSTGLVDTDTQYF | TGTGCCAGCTCGACGGGACTAGTAGACACAGATACGCAGTATTTT
TRBJ2-3 | TRBV10-3 | . | few | CATNSQATDTQYF | TGTGCCACCAACTCCCAGGCAACAGATACGCAGTATTTT
TRBJ2-1 | TRBV19 | TRBD2 | . | CASSIPLAGVKNEQFF | TGTGCCAGTAGTATCCCCCTAGCGGGAGTGAAGAATGAGCAGTTCTTC
TRBJ2-3 | TRBV7-2 | TRBD2 | . | CASSFGGESDTQYF | TGTGCCAGCAGCTTCGGGGGGGAGTCAGATACGCAGTATTTT
TRBJ2-7 | TRBV2 | . | . | CASVGGGAYQGQYF | TGTGCCAGTGTCGGAGGGGGCGCCTACCAGGGGCAGTACTTC
TRBJ2-5 | TRBV9 | . | few | CASSVGGWAGQKETQYF | TGTGCCAGCAGCGTAGGAGGATGGGCTGGACAGAAAGAGACCCAGTACTTC
TRBJ1-2 | TRBV4-3 | TRBD1 | few | CASSQSQGVGYGYTF | TGCGCCAGCAGCCAATCGCAGGGGGTAGGCTATGGCTACACCTTC
TRBJ2-7 | TRBV27 | . | few | CASSFGGRNEQYF | TGTGCCAGCAGTTTCGGGGGGCGGAACGAGCAGTACTTC
TRBJ2-5 | TRBV4-2 | . | few | CASSRPGNETQYF | TGTGCCAGCAGCCGCCCAGGCAATGAGACCCAGTACTTC
TRBJ2-6 | TRBV7-9 | . | . | CASSLVGANVLTF | TGTGCCAGCAGCCTTGTAGGGGCCAACGTCCTGACTTTC
TRBJ1-6 | TRBV7-9 | . | few | CASSFMDSPLHF | TGTGCCAGCAGCTTTATGGATTCACCCCTCCACTTT
TRBJ2-1 | TRBV11-3 | . | . | CASKPDSSYNEQFF | TGTGCCAGCAAGCCTGACAGCTCCTACAATGAGCAGTTCTTC
TRBJ2-1 | TRBV19 | . | many | CASRVPTSYNEQFF | TGTGCCAGTAGAGTCCCTACCTCCTACAATGAGCAGTTCTTC
TRBJ2-1 | TRBV19 | TRBD2 | many | CATLAGGTYNEQFF | TGTGCCACCCTAGCGGGGGGAACCTACAATGAGCAGTTCTTC
TRBJ2-2 | TRBV5-1 | TRBD1 | . | CASSGTGYTAGELFF | TGCGCCAGCAGTGGGACAGGGTATACGGCCGGGGAGCTGTTTTTT
TRBJ1-1 | TRBV5-1 | . | many | CASSLGMDEAFF | TGCGCCAGCAGCTTGGGAATGGATGAAGCTTTCTTT
TRBJ2-5 | TRBV5-4 | TRBD2 | few | CASSLSITSAGPETQYF | TGTGCCAGCAGCTTGTCCATTACTAGCGCCGGGCCAGAGACCCAGTACTTC
TRBJ2-1 | TRBV27 | TRBD1 | . | CASSSHRGRVTVNNEQFF | TGTGCCAGCAGTTCGCACAGGGGGCGGGTTACGGTCAACAATGAGCAGTTCTTC
TRBJ2-2 | TRBV5-1 | . | few | CASRLQDTGELFF | TGCGCCAGCAGGCTACAGGACACCGGGGAGCTGTTTTTT
TRBJ1-1 | TRBV10-3 | TRBD1 | few | CAIRGTVRDTEAFF | TGTGCCATCCGTGGGACAGTCAGAGACACTGAAGCTTTCTTT
TRBJ1-1 | TRBV19 | . | few | CASSRQRGNTEAFF | TGTGCCAGTAGTCGACAGAGGGGGAACACTGAAGCTTTCTTT
TRBJ2-1 | TRBV28 | TRBD2 | few | CASGLAGHNEQFF | TGTGCCAGTGGACTAGCGGGTCACAATGAGCAGTTCTTC
TRBJ1-2 | TRBV7-9 | . | . | CASSRGWGYTF | TGTGCCAGCAGCCGGGGTTGGGGCTACACCTTC
TRBJ2-7 | TRBV30 | TRBD1 | . | CAWSVSGQGASPYEQYF | TGTGCCTGGAGTGTATCGGGACAGGGCGCCTCTCCCTACGAGCAGTACTTC
TRBJ2-7 | TRBV7-2 | . | . | CASSLGLTSGEQYF | TGTGCCAGCAGCCTAGGACTAACTTCTGGCGAGCAGTACTTC
TRBJ2-5 | TRBV25-1 | . | . | CASRVAETQYF | TGTGCCAGCAGGGTTGCAGAGACCCAGTACTTC
TRBJ1-2 | TRBV6-5 | . | . | CASRQGPIYGYTF | TGTGCCAGCAGACAGGGTCCGATCTATGGCTACACCTTC
TRBJ2-3 | TRBV15 | . | many | CATSRGNTDTQYF | TGTGCCACCAGCAGAGGGAACACAGATACGCAGTATTTT
TRBJ2-7 | TRBV6-5 | . | few | CASSYASGGTYEQYF | TGTGCCAGCAGTTACGCGTCTGGGGGGACCTACGAGCAGTACTTC
TRBJ1-6 | TRBV28 | . | few | CASGTRTTSPLHF | TGTGCCAGCGGAACCCGGACGACCTCACCCCTCCACTTT
TRBJ2-7 | TRBV18 | TRBD1 | few | CASSQGTGHYEQYF | TGTGCCAGCTCCCAGGGGACAGGGCACTACGAGCAGTACTTC
TRBJ2-3 | TRBV18 | TRBD2 | many | CASSPSSGGITDTQYF | TGTGCCAGCTCACCCTCTAGCGGGGGGATCACAGATACGCAGTATTTT
TRBJ2-3 | TRBV19 | TRBD2 | . | CASRPYPTPGGSTDTQYF | TGTGCCAGTAGACCCTATCCCACCCCGGGGGGGAGCACAGATACGCAGTATTTT
TRBJ2-1 | TRBV5-1 | . | . | CASSLRGAYNEQFF | TGCGCCAGCAGCTTGAGGGGGGCCTACAATGAGCAGTTCTTC
TRBJ1-2 | TRBV18 | TRBD1 | . | CASSLRTGYDGYTF | TGTGCCAGCTCACTCCGGACAGGGTACGATGGCTACACCTTC
TRBJ1-3 | TRBV6-5 | TRBD1 | . | CATSSLNRGGNTIYF | TGTGCCACCTCCTCCTTAAACAGGGGTGGAAACACCATATATTTT
TRBJ2-1 | TRBV6-5 | TRBD2 | . | CASRQLAGEYNEQFF | TGTGCCAGCAGGCAGCTAGCGGGGGAGTACAATGAGCAGTTCTTC
TRBJ1-5 | TRBV2 | . | . | CASREKEGTSNQPQHF | TGTGCCAGCAGGGAGAAGGAGGGGACTAGCAATCAGCCCCAGCATTTT
TRBJ2-1 | TRBV7-9 | TRBD2 | . | CASSLGEGSYNEQFF | TGTGCCAGCAGCTTAGGGGAGGGCTCCTACAATGAGCAGTTCTTC
TRBJ1-5 | TRBV18 | . | . | CASSPTMAGLNQPQHF | TGTGCCAGCTCACCAACCATGGCAGGGCTCAATCAGCCCCAGCATTTT
TRBJ1-5 | TRBV5-5 | . | . | CASSLGTWANQPQHF | TGTGCCAGCAGCCTCGGGACCTGGGCCAATCAGCCCCAGCATTTT
TRBJ2-6 | TRBV6-5 | . | few | CASSSGANVLTF | TGTGCCAGCAGTTCCGGGGCCAACGTCCTGACTTTC
TRBJ1-1 | TRBV27 | TRBD1 | . | CASSPQTGLGTEAFF | TGTGCCAGCAGTCCCCAGACAGGGCTGGGCACTGAAGCTTTCTTT
TRBJ2-1 | TRBV6-5 | . | . | CASSYSAGSYNEQFF | TGTGCCAGCAGTTATTCCGCGGGCTCCTACAATGAGCAGTTCTTC
TRBJ1-4 | TRBV7-2 | . | few | CASSLSLTNEKLFF | TGTGCCAGCAGCTTATCTTTAACTAATGAAAAACTGTTTTTT